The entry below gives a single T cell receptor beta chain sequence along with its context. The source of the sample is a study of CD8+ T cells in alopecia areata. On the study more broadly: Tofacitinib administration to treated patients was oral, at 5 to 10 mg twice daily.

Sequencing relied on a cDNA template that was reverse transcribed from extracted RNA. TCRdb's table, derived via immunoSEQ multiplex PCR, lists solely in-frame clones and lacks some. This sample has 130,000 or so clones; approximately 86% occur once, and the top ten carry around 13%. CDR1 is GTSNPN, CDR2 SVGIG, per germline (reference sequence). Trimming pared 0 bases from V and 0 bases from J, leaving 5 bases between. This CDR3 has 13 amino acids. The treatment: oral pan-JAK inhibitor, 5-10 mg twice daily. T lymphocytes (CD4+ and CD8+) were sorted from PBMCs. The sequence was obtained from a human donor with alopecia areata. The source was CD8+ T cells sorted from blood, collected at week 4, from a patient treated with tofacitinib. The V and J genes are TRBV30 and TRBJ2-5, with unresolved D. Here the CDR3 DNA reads TGTGCCTGGAGTGTAAACCACCAAGAGACCCAGTACTTC. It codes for CAWSVNHQETQYF.